This paragraph covers one T cell receptor beta chain sequence. The table came from immunoSEQ multiplex PCR; TCRdb's copy has only in-frame clones and leaves some out. The table lists about 47,000 clones, 85% to 90% of them singletons, with 1.5% to 2% in the top ten. The entry originates in a study of T cell changes during pregnancy in multiple sclerosis. V gave up 1 base and J gave up 0 bases; unmatched junction bases: 13. Germline V gives CDR1 SGHRS, CDR2 YFSETQ. The CDR3 has 21 amino acids. The TCR comes from a female donor with multiple sclerosis, enrolled in a pregnancy study. The V and J genes are TRBV5-1 and TRBJ2-3; the match to TRBD2 covers 14 bases. The sample here was peripheral blood, taken in the first trimester of pregnancy. Here the CDR3 DNA reads TGCGCCAGCAGCTTGTACCGGACTAGCGGGGGGCCGGGAGTTAGCACAGATACGCAGTATTTT. Encoded protein: CASSLYRTSGGPGVSTDTQYF. Together with reference TRBV5-1 and TRBJ2-3, the CDR3 gives the full variable domain: KAGVTQTPRYLIKTRGQQVTLSCSPISGHRSVSWYQQTPGQGLQFLFEYFSETQRNKGNFPGRFSGRQFSNSRSEMNVSTLELGDSALYLCASSLYRTSGGPGVSTDTQYFGPGTRLTVL.